The entry that follows covers one T cell receptor beta chain sequence. The CDR3 extends over 14 amino acids. Per germline, CDR1 GTSNPN and CDR2 SVGIG (reference sequence). V gave up 3 bases and J gave up 7 bases; unmatched junction bases: 6. The sample originates from a study of radiotherapy plus CTLA-4 blockade in lung cancer. Study overall: Disease control was seen in 30% to 35% of patients, objective responses in around 17%.

Patients with chemo-refractory metastatic non-small-cell lung cancer received focal radiation plus CTLA-4 blockade with ipilimumab. Profiled with immunoSEQ multiplex PCR; TCRdb holds only in-frame clones, not every one. The table records more than 75,000 clones, more than 85% of them present only once. This chain links TRBV30 with TRBJ2-3; 11 bases fit TRBD2. The source was peripheral blood, collected from a patient treated with radiotherapy plus ipilimumab. The TCR originated in a human donor with non-small cell lung cancer who had stable disease on radiotherapy plus ipilimumab. CDR3 sequence: CAWRASGRLYTQYF. In nucleotides, the CDR3 is TGTGCCTGGAGGGCTAGCGGGAGGCTTTATACGCAGTATTTT.